This TCR beta chain is drawn from a study of PD-1 blockade in classical Hodgkin lymphoma. For the study at large: Patients got intravenous nivolumab 3 mg/kg every 2 weeks. Findings and limits, study-wide: The repertoire differences lack a defined cause, possibly disease activity or prior therapy. Reports indicated that newly diagnosed patients had lower baseline TCR diversity than healthy donors did.

A word on this clone: The antigen is unknown.

V was clipped by 5 bases and J by 3 bases, with 9 bases between them. CDR3 size: 13 residues. Germline V gene lookup returns CDR1 SGHAT and CDR2 FQNNGV. The repertoire was sequenced with immunoSEQ multiplex PCR; TCRdb's copy has only in-frame clones and lacks some. The sample carries 20,000 or so clones, roughly 80% recorded once. Exposure to brentuximab vedotin varied, and each patient had relapsed following autologous stem cell transplantation. The chain couples TRBV11-2 to TRBJ2-3; perhaps TRBD1 as D (5 bases). The TCR comes from a human donor with classical Hodgkin lymphoma. Sequenced material: peripheral blood mononuclear cells (PBMCs), taken at baseline. The CDR3 nucleotides are TGTGCCAGCAGCCCCCAGGGAACAGATACGCAGTATTTT. Its translation is CASSPQGTDTQYF.